Listed below are T cell receptor beta chains from one sample, sequenced in a study of radiotherapy plus CTLA-4 blockade in lung cancer. Sequenced by immunoSEQ multiplex PCR; TCRdb stores in-frame clones only, minus some. This sample carries about 43,000 clones, 65% to 70% of them seen once, and the ten largest clones take over 20%. Material: peripheral blood, obtained from a patient treated with radiotherapy plus ipilimumab. The receptor source for this set is a human donor with non-small cell lung cancer who had a partial response to radiotherapy plus ipilimumab. Both conserved end residues are part of each CDR3. D genes are given only for firm matches. For some rows the clone size is stated as once, few or many, or as a class when expanded; others skip it.

j_gene	d_gene	abundance	v_gene	CDR3aa	CDR3nt
TRBJ1-4	.	.	TRBV7-6	CASSFTQEASLKKLFF	TGTGCCAGCAGCTTTACTCAGGAGGCGTCTTTGAAAAAACTGTTTTTT
TRBJ2-1	.	.	TRBV7-9	CASSGSSYNEQFF	TGTGCCAGCAGCGGCAGCTCCTACAATGAGCAGTTCTTC
TRBJ1-5	.	.	TRBV7-8	CASSFTGLNQPQHF	TGTGCCAGCAGCTTTACAGGGCTCAATCAGCCCCAGCATTTT
TRBJ2-3	TRBD2	once	TRBV5-4	CASSPRGAGGADTQYF	TGTGCCAGCAGCCCCCGGGGAGCGGGGGGGGCAGATACGCAGTATTTT
TRBJ1-1	TRBD1	.	TRBV18	CASSTGQGARVNTEAFF	TGTGCCAGCTCAACCGGACAGGGGGCGAGAGTGAACACTGAAGCTTTCTTT
TRBJ2-1	TRBD2	.	TRBV19	CASSISPPIVLGGRVYNEQFF	TGTGCCAGTAGTATATCCCCCCCCATTGTGTTGGGCGGGAGGGTCTACAATGAGCAGTTCTTC
TRBJ2-7	TRBD1	.	TRBV5-1	CASKGQGIGQYF	TGCGCCAGCAAGGGACAGGGAATCGGGCAGTACTTC
TRBJ2-7	.	.	TRBV6-6	CASSTRASRVNEQYF	TGTGCCAGCTCAACGCGGGCTAGTAGGGTAAACGAGCAGTACTTC
TRBJ2-4	.	.	TRBV5-1	CASSLAQGGLSIQYF	TGCGCCAGCAGCTTGGCCCAGGGAGGCCTGTCCATTCAGTACTTC
TRBJ1-1	.	.	TRBV30	CAWSNLESTEAFF	TGTGCCTGGAGTAACCTCGAGAGCACTGAAGCTTTCTTT
TRBJ1-2	.	.	TRBV5-1	CASSLVRGDGYTF	TGCGCCAGCAGCTTGGTCAGGGGCGATGGCTACACCTTC
TRBJ2-1	.	.	TRBV4-3	CASSQDLAAGGNNEQFF	TGCGCCAGCAGCCAAGATCTGGCGGCCGGCGGAAACAATGAGCAGTTCTTC
TRBJ1-1	.	.	TRBV5-4	CASSFPENTEAFF	TGTGCCAGCAGTTTCCCAGAAAACACTGAAGCTTTCTTT
TRBJ1-1	.	.	TRBV7-8	CASSLQRTLNTEAFF	TGTGCCAGCAGCCTACAGAGGACATTGAACACTGAAGCTTTCTTT
TRBJ1-5	.	.	TRBV11-2	CASSLAAGNQPQHF	TGTGCCAGCAGCTTGGCCGCGGGGAATCAGCCCCAGCATTTT
TRBJ1-5	.	.	TRBV30	CAWSSGGNQPQHF	TGTGCCTGGAGTTCGGGGGGCAATCAGCCCCAGCATTTT
TRBJ2-5	TRBD2	.	TRBV27	CASSFSPRGEETQYF	TGTGCCAGCAGTTTTAGTCCTCGGGGGGAAGAGACCCAGTACTTC
TRBJ1-5	TRBD1	few	TRBV4-1	CASSQVTGGGQPQHF	TGCGCCAGCAGCCAGGTCACAGGGGGCGGTCAGCCCCAGCATTTT
TRBJ2-2	.	.	TRBV15	CATSRDRREAGTGELFF	TGTGCCACCAGCAGAGATCGGAGGGAGGCGGGGACCGGGGAGCTGTTTTTT
TRBJ2-1	TRBD2	once	TRBV7-9	CASSGLAGLSSYNEQFF	TGTGCCAGCAGCGGGTTAGCGGGCCTGAGCTCCTACAATGAGCAGTTCTTC
TRBJ2-1	TRBD1	.	TRBV11-2	CASSWAGQGTNEQFF	TGTGCCAGCAGCTGGGCTGGACAGGGCACCAATGAGCAGTTCTTC
TRBJ2-3	TRBD2	.	TRBV9	CASSFSGSWSTDTQYF	TGTGCCAGCAGCTTTAGCGGGTCTTGGAGCACAGATACGCAGTATTTT
TRBJ1-5	.	few	TRBV7-8	CASSLEGGRFSNQPQHF	TGTGCCAGCAGCTTAGAAGGGGGACGGTTTAGCAATCAGCCCCAGCATTTT
TRBJ2-5	TRBD1	.	TRBV5-1	CASSLGDRGHQETQYF	TGCGCCAGCAGCTTGGGGGACAGGGGACACCAAGAGACCCAGTACTTC
TRBJ2-1	TRBD1	.	TRBV18	CASSDRGFRDEQFF	TGTGCCAGCTCCGACAGGGGTTTTCGGGATGAGCAGTTCTTC
TRBJ1-3	TRBD1	.	TRBV15	CATSSGTDAGNTIYF	TGTGCCACCAGCAGTGGGACAGACGCAGGAAACACCATATATTTT
TRBJ1-6	.	.	TRBV6-1	CASSERTTSSPLHF	TGTGCCAGCAGTGAGCGGACTACAAGTTCACCCCTCCACTTT
TRBJ1-1	.	.	TRBV11-2	CASSRGGEPEAFF	TGTGCCAGCAGCAGGGGAGGGGAGCCTGAAGCTTTCTTT
TRBJ1-2	.	many	TRBV27	CASSLVSGTGGYTF	TGTGCCAGCAGTTTAGTTAGCGGGACGGGAGGCTACACCTTC
TRBJ1-1	.	.	TRBV5-4	CASSFQATKAFF	TGTGCCAGCAGCTTCCAGGCCACGAAAGCTTTCTTT
TRBJ1-6	.	many	TRBV27	CASSLRRPDSPLHF	TGTGCCAGCAGTTTACGCAGGCCAGATTCACCCCTCCACTTT
TRBJ2-2	.	.	TRBV7-9	CASGSGDSDTGELFF	TGTGCCAGCGGGAGTGGGGATTCGGACACCGGGGAGCTGTTTTTT
TRBJ1-5	.	.	TRBV7-8	CASSLELNGPQHF	TGTGCCAGCAGCTTAGAACTCAATGGGCCCCAGCATTTT
TRBJ2-3	TRBD2	.	TRBV7-2	CASSQFLGGGNTDTQYF	TGTGCCAGCAGCCAATTTCTGGGGGGGGGAAACACAGATACGCAGTATTTT
TRBJ1-1	TRBD1	.	TRBV4-3	CASSRGTGRDTEAFF	TGCGCCAGCAGCCGTGGGACAGGGCGGGACACTGAAGCTTTCTTT
TRBJ2-5	TRBD1	few	TRBV9	CASSGQGFETQYF	TGTGCCAGCTCCGGACAGGGTTTCGAGACCCAGTACTTC
TRBJ2-7	TRBD1	few	TRBV27	CAPIRDRAYEQYF	TGTGCCCCGATCCGGGACAGAGCCTACGAGCAGTACTTC